This TCR beta chain was profiled in a study of CD8 T cells in Susac syndrome. Random hexamers served to reverse transcribe roughly 0.5 to 1 ug RNA. Multiplex PCR with immunoSEQ amplified the TCR beta CDR3 across 54 Vbeta and 13 Jbeta. TCRdb reprocessed the immunoSEQ multiplex PCR reads via MiXCR and lists one record per CDR3 protein. Of about 130,000 distinct CDR3 sequences detected, roughly 96% appear once; the ten largest clones hold more than 0.095%. Study-level points and caveats: Regarding the TCR sequencing and HLA analysis, the study admitted that a relatively small number of individuals were involved.

Germline values: CDR1 LNHNV, CDR2 YYDKDF (reference sequence). The CDR3 loop spans 17 amino acids. V lost 0 bases, J lost 9 bases, and 12 bases stayed unmatched. The authors carried out high-throughput sequencing of TCR beta. They applied it to CD8+ and CD4+ T cells obtained from blood. In regard to this clonotype: Its antigen is as yet unknown.

The chain is built from TRBV15 and TRBJ2-4, with TRBD1 identical over 9 bases. The material sequenced was CD4+ T cells from PBMCs. This sequence originates from a human donor in good health. The CDR3 here is CATSRELLGTGSPIQYF. CDR3 in DNA: TGTGCCACCAGCAGAGAGCTCCTCGGGACAGGGTCCCCCATTCAGTACTTC.